This T cell receptor beta chain was obtained from a study of blood T cells in healthy people across ages. Study-wide background: Every two T cells gave about one barcoded beta molecule via template switching.

Trimming pared 8 bases from V and 8 bases from J, leaving 9 bases between. The CDR3 runs to 10 residues. Germline lookup yields CDR1 SNHLY and CDR2 FYNNEI. The use of a sample-barcoded 5' primer and a J-beta primer mix characterized a second PCR of roughly 6 to 11 cycles. TCRdb reprocessed the 5' RACE reads via MiXCR and lists one record per CDR3 protein. The table has about 1.8 million distinct CDR3 sequences, around half seen once. J is TRBJ1-2 and V is TRBV2; a possible D gene is TRBD1 (5 bases). This receptor was identified in a woman in her forties in good health. The sample consisted of blood. The CDR3 DNA reads TGTGCCAGCCAGGGCGTGGGCTACACCTTC. Translated: CASQGVGYTF.